These 28 T cell receptor beta chains were all obtained from the same sample, sequenced in a study of blood T cells in healthy people across ages. Together with a sample-barcoded 5' primer, a J-beta primer mix was included in a second PCR lasting about 6 to 11 cycles. MiXCR, run by TCRdb on the 5' RACE reads, gives a single entry per CDR3 protein. The repertoire holds approximately 810,000 distinct CDR3 sequences, with 25% to 30% as singletons. The sample comprised blood. These receptor sequences come from a woman older than 75 in good health.

This clonotype was recorded many times. The chain is built from TRBV4-3 and TRBJ2-5, with D unresolved. V dropped 2 bases and J dropped 3 bases, with 10 bases sitting between them. Germline values: CDR1 LGHNA, CDR2 YSLEER. This CDR3 comprises 14 residues. In DNA, the CDR3 is TGCGCCAGCAGCCAACAACCTGGCGAAGAGACCCAGTACTTC. It codes for CASSQQPGEETQYF.

DNA of the CDR3: TGTGCCAGCTCACCACGGGGACCCCCAAGAAGCACAGATACGCAGTATTTT. Its translation is CASSPRGPPRSTDTQYF. The rearrangement links TRBV18 to TRBJ2-3; either TRBD1 or TRBD2 may fit D (5 bases each). The CDR3 is 17 amino acids. The V gene's germline CDR1 is KGHSH and CDR2 LQKENI. V lost 1 base and J 0 bases, leaving 14 bases between the germline ends.

V gene TRBV10-2 combines with J gene TRBJ1-5; 8 bases are shared with TRBD1. The CDR3 is 17 amino acids. CDR1 and CDR2 from the germline V gene are WSHSY and SAAADI. The V gene end was trimmed by 6 bases and the J gene end by 4 bases; junction bases not matched to a gene: 14. The CDR3 nucleotides read TGCGCCAGCAGACCAAATTCGGGCAGGGGGCGAAATCAGCCCCAGCATTTT. Translating gives CASRPNSGRGRNQPQHF.

The V call is TRBV20-1, the J call TRBJ1-4; D unresolved. Germline assignment: CDR1 DFQATT and CDR2 SNEGSKA (reference sequence). The CDR3 has 13 residues. Trimming removed 1 base at V and 8 bases at J, with 11 bases between. The CDR3 DNA reads as TGCAGTGCTAGAGCCAGCTTGGGCGAAAAACTGTTTTTT. Encoded protein: CSARASLGEKLFF.

The table lists this clonotype with a few counts. The chain is built from TRBV20-1 and TRBJ1-2, with 9 bases that match TRBD1. In germline, CDR1 is DFQATT, CDR2 SNEGSKA (reference sequence). Unmatched junction bases numbered 5, after V lost 3 bases and J lost 3 bases. This CDR3 contains 14 residues. In DNA, the CDR3 is TGCAGTGCTAGTAGAACAGGGGGCTACTATGGCTACACCTTC. Translating gives CSASRTGGYYGYTF.

This clonotype appeared many times. The genes are TRBV7-9 and TRBJ2-1; D is ambiguous. CDR3 length: 13 residues. V lost 2 bases, J lost 6 bases, and 8 bases lay in between. CDR1 is SEHNR and CDR2 is FQNEAQ in the germline V gene (reference sequence). CDR3 loop: CASSLPIANEQFF. CDR3 DNA: TGTGCCAGCAGCTTACCTATAGCCAATGAGCAGTTCTTC.

This chain joins TRBV12-3 or TRBV12-4 and TRBJ1-3; 7 positions agree with TRBD1. V shed 2 bases, J shed 4 bases, and the junction held 8 bases outside the gene matches. CDR3 length equals 16 residues. The CDR3 spells CASSLTGTVMGNTIYF. In nucleotides, the CDR3 is TGTGCCAGCAGTTTAACTGGGACAGTTATGGGAAACACCATATATTTT.

The rearrangement joins TRBV15 to TRBJ2-5; TRBD1 agrees at 8 bases. The germline CDR1 and CDR2 sequences are LNHNV and YYDKDF (reference sequence). Trimming took 3 bases from V and 1 from J; bases not matched to a gene: 4. The length of the CDR3 is 15 residues. Here the CDR3 reads CATSSRGTGQETQYF. CDR3 in DNA: TGTGCCACCAGCAGCCGGGGGACAGGCCAAGAGACCCAGTACTTC.

The chain uses TRBV19 and TRBJ1-2; the D gene is possibly TRBD1 (6 bases). With 10 bases removed from V and 0 bases from J, the gap between germline ends came to 21 bases. Germline assignment: CDR1 LNHDA and CDR2 SQIVND (reference sequence). The CDR3 has 16 amino acids. In DNA, the CDR3 is TGTGCCACCGCGGCGTGGGACATCATCTCTAACTATGGCTACACCTTC. Translation: CATAAWDIISNYGYTF.

The chain is built from TRBV20-1 and TRBJ2-1; D may correspond to TRBD1 or TRBD2 (5 bases each). The CDR3 length is 13 residues. CDR1 is DFQATT, CDR2 SNEGSKA, per germline (reference sequence). V lost 3 bases to trimming and J lost 11 bases, with 17 bases between them. The CDR3 DNA reads TGCAGTGCTAGCCGGGACCTCAAGAATCAGCAGTTCTTC. Translated, it gives CSASRDLKNQQFF.

The DNA for the CDR3 is TGTGCCAGCAGGGGTGGCGGGGGGGCCGACACCGGGGAGCTGTTTTTT. This sequence encodes CASRGGGGADTGELFF. The chain combines TRBV6-1 with TRBJ2-2; 9 bases map to TRBD2. The CDR3 length is 16 residues. In germline, CDR1 is MNHNS, CDR2 SASEGT. The V gene end was trimmed by 6 bases and the J gene end by 3 bases; junction bases not matched to a gene: 8.

The CDR3 DNA sequence: TGCGCCAGCAGCCCAAAGGACGTAACCGGGGAGCTGTTTTTT. Its protein product is CASSPKDVTGELFF. The chain links TRBV5-1 to TRBJ2-2; no definite D call. Deletions cut 4 bases from V and 5 bases from J, with 12 bases between. Germline CDR1 SGHRS, CDR2 YFSETQ. CDR3 length: 14 amino acids.

This clonotype was detected a few times. The chain recombines TRBV19 with TRBJ2-6, with D tentatively TRBD1 (5 bases). CDR1 is LNHDA, CDR2 SQIVND, per germline (reference sequence). The CDR3 runs to 16 residues. The V gene lost 7 bases and the J gene lost 0 bases, with 13 bases spanning the gap. CDR3 region: CASKARALSGANVLTF. The CDR3, as DNA: TGTGCCAGTAAGGCCAGGGCCCTCTCTGGGGCCAACGTCCTGACTTTC.

The chain carries TRBV11-2 and TRBJ1-1, with D unresolved. Germline CDR1 and CDR2: SGHAT and FQNNGV. Trimming took off 5 bases at V and 4 bases at J, with 17 bases between the two ends. The CDR3 runs 15 residues. The CDR3 sequence: CASSLRRAGGTEAFF. CDR3 DNA sequence: TGTGCCAGCAGCCTGCGACGGGCGGGTGGCACTGAAGCTTTCTTT.

The V gene is TRBV7-6, the J gene TRBJ1-2; D gene ambiguous. Germline CDR1 reads SGHVS; CDR2 reads FNYEAQ. Trimming cost V 5 bases and J 8 bases, with 24 bases left between them. CDR3 length equals 16 residues. The CDR3 loop is CASSPLSGRSQMGYTF. CDR3 bases: TGTGCCAGCAGCCCCCTTAGTGGCAGAAGTCAGATGGGCTACACCTTC.

This clonotype was observed many times. The chain recombines TRBV29-1 with TRBJ2-7; no firm D call. The CDR3 length is 12 residues. Trimming removed 7 bases at V and 1 base at J, with 11 bases between. Germline lookup yields CDR1 SQVTM and CDR2 ANQGSEA. In DNA form, the CDR3 reads TGCAGCGCCGAAAGTTATTCCTACGAGCAGTACTTC. This translates into CSAESYSYEQYF.

This clonotype appeared many times. The chain employs TRBV20-1 and TRBJ2-5; TRBD1 matches at 7 bases. The ends lost 6 bases at V and 4 bases at J; junction bases unmatched: 11. Germline CDR1 and CDR2: DFQATT and SNEGSKA (reference sequence). This CDR3 has 14 amino acids. CDR3 protein: CSANDRVLRETQYF. The CDR3 region has the DNA TGCAGTGCAAATGACAGGGTTCTGAGAGAGACCCAGTACTTC.

This clonotype was found a few times. The V gene is TRBV20-1, the J gene TRBJ1-3; 7 positions match TRBD1. In germline, CDR1 is DFQATT, CDR2 SNEGSKA (reference sequence). The CDR3 has 13 residues. Trimming removed 4 bases from V and 4 bases from J; junction bases left unmatched: 4. CDR3 in amino acids: CSAIAGGGNTIYF. CDR3 nucleotide sequence: TGCAGTGCTATAGCAGGGGGAGGAAACACCATATATTTT.

The V call is TRBV6-2 or TRBV6-3, the J call TRBJ2-5; a possible D gene is TRBD1 (5 bases). Trimming stripped 7 bases from V and 7 bases from J, with 19 bases between. The CDR3 runs to 14 residues. Germline loops: CDR1 MNHEY, CDR2 SVGEGT. CDR3: CASTDWGRDGTQYF. As DNA, the CDR3 is TGTGCCAGCACCGACTGGGGCAGGGATGGGACCCAGTACTTC.

A few counts support this clonotype. The V gene is TRBV7-2, the J gene TRBJ2-1, with 10 bases matching TRBD2. Germline V gives CDR1 SGHTA, CDR2 FQGNSA. CDR3 length: 16 amino acids. J lost 4 bases, V lost 1 base, and 4 bases had no gene match. CDR3 nucleotides: TGTGCCAGCAGCTTAGGGGCTAGCGGGAGATACAATGAGCAGTTCTTC. Translation: CASSLGASGRYNEQFF. Variable domain in full (rest from reference TRBV7-2 and TRBJ2-1): GAGVSQSPSNKVTEKGKDVELRCDPISGHTALYWYRQSLGQGLEFLIYFQGNSAPDKSGLPSDRFSAERTGGSVSTLTIQRTQQEDSAVYLCASSLGASGRYNEQFFGPGTRLTVL.

This chain joins TRBV7-9 and TRBJ1-4; unclear D gene. The CDR3 is 14 residues long. V was shortened by 2 bases and J by 6 bases, with 10 bases between the two germline ends. The V gene's germline CDR1 is SEHNR and CDR2 FQNEAQ (reference sequence). CDR3 loop: CASSLSSGYEKLFF. The CDR3, as DNA: TGTGCCAGCAGCTTATCATCGGGTTATGAAAAACTGTTTTTT.

This clonotype was seen more than once but under ten times. This chain links TRBV6-5 with TRBJ1-5; D gene unclear. This CDR3 contains 15 residues. Trimming took off 0 bases at V and 7 bases at J, with 13 bases between the two ends. Germline values: CDR1 MNHEY, CDR2 SVGAGI. The DNA of the CDR3 is TGTGCCAGCAGTTACTCACTCAGCGCTGGGCAGCCCCAGCATTTT. Protein sequence: CASSYSLSAGQPQHF.

This clonotype was seen ten or more times. The chain carries TRBV5-1 and TRBJ1-2; D might be TRBD1 (6 bases). The CDR3 is 14 amino acids. Trimming stripped 0 bases from V and 3 bases from J, with 9 bases between. Per germline, CDR1 SGHRS and CDR2 YFSETQ. The CDR3 nucleotides read TGCGCCAGCAGCTTGGCGGGGGCGTACTATGGCTACACCTTC. Its translation: CASSLAGAYYGYTF.

There are a few counts of this clonotype. The genes are TRBV30 and TRBJ2-6; D assignment may be TRBD1 or TRBD2 (7 bases each). V was cut by 3 bases and J by 2 bases, with 23 bases left in between. CDR1 is GTSNPN, CDR2 SVGIG, per germline (reference sequence). The CDR3 totals 19 residues. As DNA, the CDR3 is TGTGCCTGGAGCCAGACAGGGAGGGTGCCCGGCCCTGGGGCCAACGTCCTGACTTTC. Its translation: CAWSQTGRVPGPGANVLTF.

There are many counts of this clonotype. The chain is built from TRBV5-1 and TRBJ1-6, with D possibly being TRBD1 (6 bases). CDR1 and CDR2 (germline): SGHRS, YFSETQ. The ends were cut back, 0 bases at V and 13 bases at J, with 14 bases in the middle. This CDR3 has 14 amino acids. The CDR3 region is CASSLGDGDRPLHF. CDR3 nucleotides: TGCGCCAGCAGCTTGGGCGACGGCGACAGGCCCCTCCACTTT.

The CDR3 DNA reads as TGTGCCAGCAGCTTGGCGGTAGTTCTGAACACTGAAGCTTTCTTT. As protein: CASSLAVVLNTEAFF. V and J are TRBV5-5 and TRBJ1-1, with unresolved D. The V end lost 0 bases, the J end lost 0 bases, and 9 bases lay between the germline ends. Germline CDR1 reads SGHKS; CDR2 reads YYEKEE (reference sequence). The CDR3 extends over 15 amino acids.

This sequence joins TRBV6-2 or TRBV6-3 and TRBJ2-2; no clear D. V was cut by 8 bases and J by 1 base, with 11 bases left in between. The CDR3 extends over 14 amino acids. Germline V gene data show CDR1 as MNHEY and CDR2 as SVGEGT. The CDR3 DNA sequence: TGTGCCAGCGGAAGATTTATGAACACCGGGGAGCTGTTTTTT. Translation: CASGRFMNTGELFF.

V and J are TRBV5-8 and TRBJ2-5, with 9 bases fitting TRBD1. After removal of 4 bases from V and 11 bases from J, the junction contained 15 bases not matched to a gene. In germline, CDR1 is SGHTS, CDR2 YDEGEE. The CDR3 spans 15 residues. The CDR3 DNA follows: TGTGCCAGCAGCAAGAGAGGACAGGGGTACAATGAGCAGTACTTC. Translation: CASSKRGQGYNEQYF.